This TCR beta chain originates from a study of blood T cell repertoires in COVID-19. Looking at the study overall: Both acute and convalescent COVID-19 samples were obtained from the United States, Italy and Spain. The cDNA or gDNA used as material had been derived from T cells, B-cell-depleted T cells, or PBMCs.

Original handling: Reference gene primer amplification gave nucleated cell count estimates. Repertoires were generated with immunoSEQ multiplex PCR, while TCRdb's copy carries only in-frame clones and drops some. The V and J calls and the clone size are those of that table, but D and trimming were determined from the DNA. The table has 130,000 to 150,000 clones, about 88% seen once; the top ten hold under 12%. With 0 bases removed from V and 4 bases from J, the gap between germline ends came to 10 bases. Germline values: CDR1 SGHAT, CDR2 FQNNGV. The CDR3 totals 15 residues. This clonotype was obtained from a man aged 50-60 years with active or convalescent COVID-19. The J gene is TRBJ2-1, the V gene TRBV11-2; D remains unclear. The sample was peripheral blood. The CDR3 DNA reads as TGTGCCAGCAGCTTAGAAGAGGCTAGTTACAATGAGCAGTTCTTC. Translation: CASSLEEASYNEQFF.